The 2 T cell receptor beta chains given below trace back to one sample, sequenced in a study of blood T cell repertoires in COVID-19. Method: immunoSEQ multiplex PCR; TCRdb's copy keeps in-frame clones and lacks some. The sample lists 53,000 or so clones; 60% to 85% were seen once. The specimen was peripheral blood. The receptors come from a human donor with active or convalescent COVID-19. The donor label of this sample is uncertain.

This chain uses TRBV6-5 with TRBJ1-1; D is uncertain. The CDR3 has 13 amino acids. Germline V gives CDR1 MNHEY, CDR2 SVGAGI. Deletions cut 5 bases from V and 5 bases from J, with 12 bases between. CDR3 protein: CASSQEPQTEAFF. CDR3 nucleotides: TGTGCCAGCAGTCAGGAACCCCAGACTGAAGCTTTCTTT.

The chain links TRBV11-2 to TRBJ1-1; D is uncertain. The CDR3 consists of 14 residues. Germline CDR1 is SGHAT and CDR2 is FQNNGV. Trimming took off 0 bases at V and 2 bases at J, with 7 bases between the two ends. The CDR3 sequence: CASSLDQINTEAFF. The CDR3 DNA follows: TGTGCCAGCAGCTTAGATCAAATCAACACTGAAGCTTTCTTT. Complete variable domain (other parts from reference TRBV11-2 and TRBJ1-1): EAGVAQSPRYKIIEKRQSVAFWCNPISGHATLYWYQQILGQGPKLLIQFQNNGVVDDSQLPKDRFSAERLKGVDSTLKIQPAKLEDSAVYLCASSLDQINTEAFFGQGTRLTVV.